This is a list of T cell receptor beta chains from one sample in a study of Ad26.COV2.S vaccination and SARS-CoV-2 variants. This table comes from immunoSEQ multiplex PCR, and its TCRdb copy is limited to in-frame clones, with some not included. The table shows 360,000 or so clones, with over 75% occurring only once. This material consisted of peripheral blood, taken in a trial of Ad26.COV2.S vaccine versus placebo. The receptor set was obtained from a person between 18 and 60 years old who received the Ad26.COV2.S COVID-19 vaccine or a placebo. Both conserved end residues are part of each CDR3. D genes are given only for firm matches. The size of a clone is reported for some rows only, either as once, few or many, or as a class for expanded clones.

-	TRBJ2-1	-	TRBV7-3	CASSLSSDAEQFF	TGTGCCAGCAGCTTATCTAGCGACGCAGAGCAGTTCTTC
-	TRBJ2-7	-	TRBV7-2	CASSFAGAEQYF	TGTGCCAGCAGCTTTGCAGGGGCCGAGCAGTACTTC
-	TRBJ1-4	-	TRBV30	CAWSVGVLYEKLFF	TGTGCCTGGAGTGTTGGGGTTTTGTATGAAAAACTGTTTTTT
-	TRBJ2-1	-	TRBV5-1	CASSLGLPGDEQFF	TGCGCCAGCAGCTTGGGACTACCAGGCGATGAGCAGTTCTTC
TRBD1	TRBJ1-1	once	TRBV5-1	CASSLEGGAGTEAFF	TGCGCCAGCAGCTTGGAAGGGGGCGCGGGCACTGAAGCTTTCTTT
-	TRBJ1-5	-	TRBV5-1	CASSLADSYNQPQHF	TGCGCCAGCAGCTTGGCGGACAGTTATAATCAGCCCCAGCATTTT
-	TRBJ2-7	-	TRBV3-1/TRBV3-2	CASSPSRNRAGNNEQYF	TGTGCCAGCAGCCCTAGTCGGAATCGGGCAGGGAATAACGAGCAGTACTTC
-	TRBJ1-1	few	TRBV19	CASSIGNTEAFF	TGTGCCAGTAGTATAGGGAACACTGAAGCTTTCTTT
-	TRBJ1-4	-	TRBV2	CASSEVTNEKLFF	TGTGCCAGCAGTGAGGTTACTAATGAAAAACTGTTTTTT
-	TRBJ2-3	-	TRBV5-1	CASSPGPESTDTQYF	TGCGCCAGCAGCCCGGGACCGGAAAGCACAGATACGCAGTATTTT
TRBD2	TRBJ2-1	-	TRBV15	CATSRVPGLANNEQFF	TGTGCCACCAGCAGGGTACCGGGACTAGCGAACAATGAGCAGTTCTTC
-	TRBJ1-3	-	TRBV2	CASSEHPIAGNTIYF	TGTGCCAGCAGTGAACACCCTATAGCGGGAAACACCATATATTTT
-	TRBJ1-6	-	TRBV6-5	CASRALGSPLHF	TGTGCCAGCAGGGCCTTGGGTTCACCCCTCCACTTT
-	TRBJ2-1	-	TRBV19	CASSVLLGGAVGGYNEQFF	TGTGCCAGTAGTGTCCTCCTAGGTGGTGCGGTCGGGGGTTACAATGAGCAGTTCTTC
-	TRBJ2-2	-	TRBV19	CATRFSGTGELFF	TGTGCCACCCGGTTTAGCGGCACCGGGGAGCTGTTTTTT
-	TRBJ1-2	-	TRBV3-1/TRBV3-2	CASSQGRNGYTF	TGTGCCAGCAGCCAAGGAAGGAATGGCTACACCTTC
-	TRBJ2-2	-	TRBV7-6	CASSLAGAGTGELFF	TGTGCCAGCAGCTTGGCAGGGGCAGGCACCGGGGAGCTGTTTTTT
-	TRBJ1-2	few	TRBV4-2	CASSQATSEGYTF	TGTGCCAGCAGCCAAGCGACCTCTGAGGGCTACACCTTC
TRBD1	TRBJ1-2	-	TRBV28	CASRFTGQGNYGYTF	TGTGCCAGCAGATTTACGGGACAGGGTAACTATGGCTACACCTTC
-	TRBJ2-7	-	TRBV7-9	CASSPTSAGNVQYF	TGTGCCAGCAGCCCAACGTCGGCAGGGAACGTGCAGTACTTC
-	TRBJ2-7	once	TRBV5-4	CASSFSGTGAYEQYF	TGTGCCAGCAGCTTCTCCGGGACGGGGGCTTACGAGCAGTACTTC
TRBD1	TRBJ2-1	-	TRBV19	CASNPRGTGVSNEQFF	TGTGCCAGTAACCCCCGGGGGACAGGGGTCAGCAATGAGCAGTTCTTC
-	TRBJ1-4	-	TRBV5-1	CASSLGQDEKLFF	TGCGCCAGCAGCTTGGGACAGGATGAAAAACTGTTTTTT
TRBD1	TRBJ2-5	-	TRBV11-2	CASSRVGTAAQETQYF	TGTGCCAGCAGCCGCGTGGGGACAGCAGCCCAAGAGACCCAGTACTTC
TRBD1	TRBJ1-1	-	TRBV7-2	CASTPTGGYGAFF	TGTGCCAGCACCCCGACAGGGGGCTATGGTGCTTTCTTT
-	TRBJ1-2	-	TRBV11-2	CASSAGSYGYTF	TGTGCCAGCAGCGCGGGCAGCTATGGCTACACCTTC
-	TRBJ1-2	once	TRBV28	CASSSTHYGYTF	TGTGCCAGCAGTTCGACGCACTATGGCTACACCTTC
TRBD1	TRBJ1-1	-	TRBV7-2	CASSPLWTGSAEAFF	TGTGCCAGCAGCCCTCTCTGGACAGGGTCCGCTGAAGCTTTCTTT
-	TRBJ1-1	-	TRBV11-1	CASSLGGHRTEAFF	TGTGCCAGCAGCTTAGGAGGGCACCGCACTGAAGCTTTCTTT
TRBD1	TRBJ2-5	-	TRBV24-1	CATSYSGTAQETQYF	TGTGCCACCAGTTATTCCGGGACAGCCCAAGAGACCCAGTACTTC
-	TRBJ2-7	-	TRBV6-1	CASSEALLATEQYF	TGTGCCAGCAGTGAAGCGCTTCTAGCGACCGAGCAGTACTTC
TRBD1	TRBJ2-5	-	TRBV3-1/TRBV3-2	CASSRGTGETQYF	TGTGCCAGCAGCCGTGGGACAGGGGAGACCCAGTACTTC
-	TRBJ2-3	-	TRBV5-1	CASSLGNDIGTDTQYF	TGCGCCAGCAGCTTAGGAAATGACATTGGCACAGATACGCAGTATTTT
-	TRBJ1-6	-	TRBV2	CASLRGNNSPLHF	TGTGCCAGCCTCCGGGGTAATAATTCACCCCTCCACTTT
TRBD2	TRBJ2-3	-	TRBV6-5	CASTRLAGGTDTQYF	TGTGCCAGCACAAGACTAGCGGGAGGGACAGATACGCAGTATTTT
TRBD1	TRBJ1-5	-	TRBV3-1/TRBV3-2	CASSPHRDRENYSNQPQHF	TGTGCCAGCAGCCCCCACCGGGACAGGGAAAATTATAGCAATCAGCCCCAGCATTTT
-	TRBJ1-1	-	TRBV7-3	CASSLGRGGEAFF	TGCGCCAGCAGTCTTGGACGGGGGGGTGAAGCTTTCTTT
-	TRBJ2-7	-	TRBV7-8	CASSLGSVLQSYEQYF	TGTGCCAGCAGCTTAGGTTCGGTCCTCCAATCCTACGAGCAGTACTTC
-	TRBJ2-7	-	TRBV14	CASSQGLAGPYEQYF	TGTGCCAGCAGCCAAGGTTTGGCAGGACCCTACGAGCAGTACTTC
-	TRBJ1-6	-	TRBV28	CASSLHSSYNSPLHF	TGTGCCAGCAGCCTACACTCCTCCTATAATTCACCCCTCCACTTT
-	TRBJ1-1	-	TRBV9	CASSVGGWATEAFF	TGTGCCAGCAGCGTAGGGGGGTGGGCCACTGAAGCTTTCTTT
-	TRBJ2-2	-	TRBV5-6	CASSLAGELFF	TGTGCCAGCAGCTTAGCCGGGGAGCTGTTTTTT
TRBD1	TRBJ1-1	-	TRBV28	CASSSTGSNTEAFF	TGTGCCAGCAGCTCGACAGGGTCCAACACTGAAGCTTTCTTT
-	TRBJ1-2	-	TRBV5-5	CASSLEGQGYGYTF	TGTGCCAGCAGCTTGGAGGGCCAGGGCTATGGCTACACCTTC
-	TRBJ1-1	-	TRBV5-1	CASSLAGRGDTEAFF	TGCGCCAGCAGCTTGGCGGGCAGGGGAGACACTGAAGCTTTCTTT
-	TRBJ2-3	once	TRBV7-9	CASVTGVTDTQYF	TGTGCCAGTGTGACGGGGGTCACAGATACGCAGTATTTT
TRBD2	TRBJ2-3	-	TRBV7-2	CASSLGAGGGPDTQYF	TGTGCCAGCAGCTTAGGAGCGGGAGGGGGCCCAGATACGCAGTATTTT
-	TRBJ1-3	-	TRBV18	CASSPPTGTSGNTIYF	TGTGCCAGCTCACCACCGACAGGAACCTCTGGAAACACCATATATTTT
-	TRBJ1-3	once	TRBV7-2	CASSLIQGTSSGNTIYF	TGTGCCAGCAGCTTAATCCAGGGGACCTCCTCTGGAAACACCATATATTTT
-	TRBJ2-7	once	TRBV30	CAWSVGSPYEQYF	TGTGCCTGGAGTGTTGGGTCACCCTACGAGCAGTACTTC
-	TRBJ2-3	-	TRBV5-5	CASSLASDTQYF	TGTGCCAGCAGCTTGGCCTCGGATACGCAGTATTTT
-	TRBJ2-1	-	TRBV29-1	CSAPGWGDEQFF	TGCAGCGCCCCGGGGTGGGGCGATGAGCAGTTCTTC